The T cell receptor beta chain under discussion was sequenced for a study of cytomegalovirus exposure and HLA in healthy donors. Germline loops: CDR1 MNHEY, CDR2 SMNVEV (reference sequence). V was trimmed by 4 bases and J by 3 bases, leaving 13 bases between them. The CDR3 runs 14 residues. Primers for the PCR totalled 60 Vbeta and 13 Jbeta. Produced via immunoSEQ multiplex PCR; TCRdb's table is partial and in-frame only. Counted here are some 98,000 clones, around 81% occurring once; the ten biggest clones make up more than 3%. The chain uses TRBV27 and TRBJ2-7; D ambiguous. The clonotype originates from a female donor in good health and CMV-seropositive. Sample: PBMCs. CDR3 sequence reads: CASSSLSTRYEQYF. In DNA form, the CDR3 reads TGTGCCAGCAGTTCCCTATCCACCCGCTACGAGCAGTACTTC.